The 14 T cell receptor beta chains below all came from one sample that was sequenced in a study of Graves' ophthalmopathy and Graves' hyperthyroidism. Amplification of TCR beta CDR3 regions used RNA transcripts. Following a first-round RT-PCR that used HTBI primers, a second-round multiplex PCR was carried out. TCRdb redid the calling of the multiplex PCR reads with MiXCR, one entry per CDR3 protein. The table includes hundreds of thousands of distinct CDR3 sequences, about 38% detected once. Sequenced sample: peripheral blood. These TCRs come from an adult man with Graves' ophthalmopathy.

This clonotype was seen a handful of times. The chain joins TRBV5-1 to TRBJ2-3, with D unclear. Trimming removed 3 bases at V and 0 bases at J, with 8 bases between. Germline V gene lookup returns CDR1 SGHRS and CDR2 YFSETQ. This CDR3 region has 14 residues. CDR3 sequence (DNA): TGCGCCAGCAGCTCAACAGATAGCACAGATACGCAGTATTTT. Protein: CASSSTDSTDTQYF. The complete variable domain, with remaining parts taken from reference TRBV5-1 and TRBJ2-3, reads KAGVTQTPRYLIKTRGQQVTLSCSPISGHRSVSWYQQTPGQGLQFLFEYFSETQRNKGNFPGRFSGRQFSNSRSEMNVSTLELGDSALYLCASSSTDSTDTQYFGPGTRLTVL.

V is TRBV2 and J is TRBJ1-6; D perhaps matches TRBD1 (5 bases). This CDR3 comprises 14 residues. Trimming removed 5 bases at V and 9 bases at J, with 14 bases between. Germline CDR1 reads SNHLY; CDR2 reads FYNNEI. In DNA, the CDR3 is TGTGCCAGCAGTACAGGCTCAGGGAGTTCACCCCTCCACTTT. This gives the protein CASSTGSGSSPLHF.

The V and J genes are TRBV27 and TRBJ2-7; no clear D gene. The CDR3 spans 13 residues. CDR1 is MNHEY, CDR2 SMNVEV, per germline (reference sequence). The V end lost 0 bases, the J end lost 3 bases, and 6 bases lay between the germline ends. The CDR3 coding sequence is TGTGCCAGCAGTTTATCTGGTGACTACGAGCAGTACTTC. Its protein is CASSLSGDYEQYF.

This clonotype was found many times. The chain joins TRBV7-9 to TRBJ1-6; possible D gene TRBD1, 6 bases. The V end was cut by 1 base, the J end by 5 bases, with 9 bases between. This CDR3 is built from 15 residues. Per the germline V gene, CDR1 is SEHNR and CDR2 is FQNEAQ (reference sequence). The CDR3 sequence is CASSLVRGNNSPLHF. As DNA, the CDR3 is TGTGCCAGCAGCTTAGTCAGGGGCAATAATTCACCCCTCCACTTT.

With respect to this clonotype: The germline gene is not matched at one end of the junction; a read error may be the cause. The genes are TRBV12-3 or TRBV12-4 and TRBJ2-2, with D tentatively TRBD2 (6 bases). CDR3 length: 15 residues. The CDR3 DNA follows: TGTGCCAGCAGTTTAAGGACTATTTTCACCGGGGAGCTGCTTTTT. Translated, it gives CASSLRTIFTGELLF.

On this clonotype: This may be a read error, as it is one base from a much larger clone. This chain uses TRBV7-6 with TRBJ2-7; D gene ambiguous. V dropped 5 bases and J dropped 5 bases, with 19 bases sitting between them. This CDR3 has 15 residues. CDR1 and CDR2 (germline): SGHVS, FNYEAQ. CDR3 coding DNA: TGTGCCAGCAGCCAAGACCGGTTCGGTTTCCACGAGCAGTACTTC. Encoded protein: CASSQDRFGFHEQYF.

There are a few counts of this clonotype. The CDR3 here is CASSHGRGPYEQYF. The CDR3 DNA reads as TGTGCCAGCAGCCATGGGCGGGGGCCCTACGAGCAGTACTTC. The chain employs TRBV14 and TRBJ2-7; weak D call: TRBD2 (7 bases). Germline V gene lookup returns CDR1 SGHDN and CDR2 FVKESK. This CDR3 has 14 amino acids. V was trimmed by 3 bases and J by 2 bases, leaving 11 bases between them.

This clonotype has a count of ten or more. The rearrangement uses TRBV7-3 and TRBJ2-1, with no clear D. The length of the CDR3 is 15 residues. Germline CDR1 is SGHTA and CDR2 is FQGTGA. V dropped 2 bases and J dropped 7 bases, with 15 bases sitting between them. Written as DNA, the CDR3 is TGTGCCAGCAGCTTAGAGGTAGCTGCTGGGAATGAGCAGTTCTTC. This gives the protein CASSLEVAAGNEQFF. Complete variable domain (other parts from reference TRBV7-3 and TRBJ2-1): GAGVSQTPSNKVTEKGKYVELRCDPISGHTALYWYRQSLGQGPEFLIYFQGTGAADDSGLPNDRFFAVRPEGSVSTLKIQRTERGDSAVYLCASSLEVAAGNEQFFGPGTRLTVL.

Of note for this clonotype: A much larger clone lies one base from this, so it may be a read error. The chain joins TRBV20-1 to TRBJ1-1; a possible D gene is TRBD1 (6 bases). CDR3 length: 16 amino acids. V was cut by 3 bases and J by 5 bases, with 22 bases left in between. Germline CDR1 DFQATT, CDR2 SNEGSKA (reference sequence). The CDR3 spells CSARGGLGWRSTEAFF. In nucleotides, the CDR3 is TGCAGTGCTAGGGGGGGGCTTGGATGGCGGTCGACTGAAGCTTTCTTT.

CDR3 nucleotide sequence: TGTGCCAGCAGCCAGCGAGGGACAGGAAATAATTCACCCCTCCACTTT. Protein sequence: CASSQRGTGNNSPLHF. The rearrangement uses TRBV14 and TRBJ1-6; 8 nucleotides agree with TRBD1. The V gene's germline CDR1 is SGHDN and CDR2 FVKESK. The CDR3 is 16 amino acids. Germline trimming cut 3 bases from V and 5 bases from J; bases unmatched to any gene: 6.

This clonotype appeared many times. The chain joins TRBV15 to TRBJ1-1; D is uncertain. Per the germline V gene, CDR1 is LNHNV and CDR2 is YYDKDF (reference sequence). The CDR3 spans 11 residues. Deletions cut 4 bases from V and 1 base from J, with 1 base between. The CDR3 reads CATSKNTEAFF. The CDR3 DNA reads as TGTGCCACCAGCAAGAACACTGAAGCTTTCTTT.

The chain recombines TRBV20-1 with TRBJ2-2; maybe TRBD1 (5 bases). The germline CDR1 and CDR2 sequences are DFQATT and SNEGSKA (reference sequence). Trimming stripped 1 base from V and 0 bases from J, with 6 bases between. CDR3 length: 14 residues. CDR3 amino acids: CSARGGTNTGELFF. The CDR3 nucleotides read TGCAGTGCTAGAGGGGGCACGAACACCGGGGAGCTGTTTTTT.

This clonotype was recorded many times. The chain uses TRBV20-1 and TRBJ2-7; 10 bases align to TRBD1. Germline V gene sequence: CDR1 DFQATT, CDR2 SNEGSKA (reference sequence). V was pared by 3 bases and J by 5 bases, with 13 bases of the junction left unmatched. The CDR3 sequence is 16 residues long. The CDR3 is CSASGFSGQGSHEQYF. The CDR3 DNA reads TGCAGTGCTAGTGGGTTCTCGGGACAGGGGTCCCACGAGCAGTACTTC.

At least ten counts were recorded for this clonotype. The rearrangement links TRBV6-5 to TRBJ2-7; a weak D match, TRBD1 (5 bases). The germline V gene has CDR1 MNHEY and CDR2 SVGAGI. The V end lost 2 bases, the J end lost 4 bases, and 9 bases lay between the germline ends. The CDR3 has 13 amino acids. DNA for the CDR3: TGTGCCAGCAGTTACCAGGGTGTGTACGAGCAGTACTTC. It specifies CASSYQGVYEQYF.